What follows are 32 T cell receptor beta chains derived from one specimen sequenced in a study of blood T cell repertoires in COVID-19. Data came from immunoSEQ multiplex PCR; TCRdb stores just in-frame clones and leaves some out. The data contain around 80,000 clones, 82% of them singletons. The sequencing input was peripheral blood. The receptors stem from a human donor in a cohort sampled during active COVID-19.

The chain is built from TRBV12-5 and TRBJ2-3, with D possibly being TRBD1 (5 bases). The germline V and J ends were trimmed by 5 bases and 2 bases, with 11 bases remaining between them. Looked up from germline, CDR1 is LGHNT and CDR2 is FRNRAP. The CDR3 spans 14 residues. CDR3 bases: TGTGCTAGTGGTCCTGACAGTTTCACAGATACGCAGTATTTT. This encodes CASGPDSFTDTQYF. Full variable domain (outside the CDR3, taken from reference TRBV12-5 and TRBJ2-3): DARVTQTPRHKVTEMGQEVTMRCQPILGHNTVFWYRQTMMQGLELLAYFRNRAPLDDSGMPKDRFSAEMPDATLATLKIQPSEPRDSAVYFCASGPDSFTDTQYFGPGTRLTVL.

The chain uses TRBV12-3 or TRBV12-4 and TRBJ1-2, with D possibly being TRBD1 (5 bases). The CDR3 sequence is 13 residues long. Trimming removed 3 bases from V and 1 base from J, with 6 bases in between. CDR3 in amino acids: CASSFDSNYGYTF. The DNA of the CDR3 is TGTGCCAGCAGTTTCGACAGTAACTATGGCTACACCTTC.

This clone was detected only once. DNA of the CDR3: TGTGCCAGCAGCCTGCCCGGGATCAATCAGCCCCAGCATTTT. Its protein product is CASSLPGINQPQHF. The J gene is TRBJ1-5, the V gene TRBV28; D call uncertain. The CDR3 has 14 residues. Trimming left V 6 bases short and J 3 bases short, with 12 bases between. Looked up from germline, CDR1 is MDHEN and CDR2 is SYDVKM.

The V and J genes are TRBV14 and TRBJ1-5; 7 bases match TRBD1. Trimming cost V 2 bases and J 6 bases; bases outside gene matches: 10. The V gene's germline CDR1 is SGHDN and CDR2 FVKESK. CDR3 length: 16 amino acids. CDR3 sequence: CASSQKDRELGQPQHF. The CDR3 DNA sequence: TGTGCCAGCAGCCAAAAAGACAGGGAGCTCGGTCAGCCCCAGCATTTT.

V gene TRBV6-5 combines with J gene TRBJ2-1; D may be TRBD2 (7 bases). Trimming left V 2 bases short and J 7 bases short, with 18 bases between. Germline values: CDR1 MNHEY, CDR2 SVGAGI. The CDR3 extends over 16 amino acids. CDR3 nucleotides: TGTGCCAGCAGTTACGTGGGGGGGGCTCGTGGGAATGAGCAGTTCTTC. It specifies CASSYVGGARGNEQFF.

J is TRBJ2-3 and V is TRBV12-3 or TRBV12-4; 7 bases fit TRBD1. The CDR3 runs to 13 residues. The V and J ends lost 4 bases and 6 bases, in that order; junction bases with no gene match: 4. CDR3 loop: CASSSTGVDTQYF. DNA for the CDR3: TGTGCCAGCAGTTCCACAGGGGTGGATACGCAGTATTTT.

This chain connects TRBV11-2 to TRBJ1-5; 11 bases are a match to TRBD1. In germline, CDR1 is SGHAT, CDR2 FQNNGV. This CDR3 contains 14 residues. J lost 7 bases, V lost 5 bases, and 4 bases had no gene match. In DNA form, the CDR3 reads TGTGCCAGCAGCCACGGACAGGGGGCGCAGCCCCAGCATTTT. Protein sequence: CASSHGQGAQPQHF.

The chain is built from TRBV4-1 and TRBJ1-1, with a tentative D call TRBD1 (5 bases). This CDR3 contains 15 residues. CDR1 is MGHRA and CDR2 is YSYEKL in the germline V gene. Trimming cost V 1 base and J 4 bases, with 13 bases left between them. The CDR3 DNA sequence: TGCGCCAGCAGCCAAGGCCCTGGGGGAGGCACTGAAGCTTTCTTT. Amino acids: CASSQGPGGGTEAFF.

In its sample, this clone was seen a few times. The J gene is TRBJ2-7, the V gene TRBV10-1; 7 nucleotides agree with TRBD1. CDR1 is WNHNN, CDR2 SYGVQD, per germline (reference sequence). CDR3 size: 16 residues. Trimming removed 8 bases from V and 3 bases from J; junction bases left unmatched: 16. CDR3 region: CASLDQGPGQIYEQYF. The CDR3, as DNA: TGCGCCAGCCTCGACCAAGGACCGGGACAGATCTACGAGCAGTACTTC.

The gene calls are TRBV3-1 (or the pseudogene TRBV3-2) and TRBJ2-2; 8 nucleotides line up with TRBD1. The CDR3 runs to 15 residues. J was trimmed by 5 bases and V by 4 bases; bases with no gene match: 6. CDR1 and CDR2 (germline): LGHDT, YNNKEL (reference sequence). DNA for the CDR3: TGTGCCAGCAGCCCCCGGACAGGGTGGACCGGGGAGCTGTTTTTT. It yields the protein CASSPRTGWTGELFF.

CDR3 region: CASSFSTGSGTDTQYF. The CDR3, as DNA: TGTGCCAGCAGCTTCTCGACAGGGTCTGGCACAGATACGCAGTATTTT. V gene TRBV7-6 combines with J gene TRBJ2-3; 7 nucleotides align to TRBD1. Germline trimming cut 3 bases from V and 1 base from J; bases unmatched to any gene: 7. Germline V lookup: CDR1 SGHVS, CDR2 FNYEAQ. The CDR3 loop spans 16 amino acids. Full variable domain (remainder filled in from reference TRBV7-6 and TRBJ2-3): GAGVSQSPRYKVTKRGQDVALRCDPISGHVSLYWYRQALGQGPEFLTYFNYEAQQDKSGLPNDRFSAERPEGSISTLTIQRTEQRDSAMYRCASSFSTGSGTDTQYFGPGTRLTVL.

This clone appeared a few times. This chain connects TRBV9 to TRBJ1-2; the D gene is possibly TRBD1 (5 bases). CDR1 and CDR2 from the germline V gene are SGDLS and YYNGEE. The V end was cut by 4 bases, the J end by 7 bases, with 14 bases between. This CDR3 has 13 residues. The CDR3 loop is CASSPARGFGYTF. DNA of the CDR3: TGTGCCAGCAGCCCAGCCCGGGGGTTTGGCTACACCTTC.

The chain employs TRBV18 and TRBJ2-3, with 8 bases aligning to TRBD1. This CDR3 is 17 amino acids long. Trimming took 1 base from V and 1 from J; bases not matched to a gene: 7. Germline CDR1 reads KGHSH; CDR2 reads LQKENI. The CDR3 loop reads CASSPRGGQAGTDTQYF. The CDR3 coding sequence is TGTGCCAGCTCACCACGTGGGGGACAGGCTGGCACAGATACGCAGTATTTT.

The V call is TRBV2, the J call TRBJ1-5; 7 bases agree with TRBD1. This CDR3 is 15 amino acids long. With 5 bases clipped from V and 0 bases from J, the junction kept 4 bases outside the gene matches. Looked up from germline, CDR1 is SNHLY and CDR2 is FYNNEI. CDR3 bases: TGTGCCAGCAGTCCGGGACAGTATAGCAATCAGCCCCAGCATTTT. Translated, it gives CASSPGQYSNQPQHF. Drawing the rest from reference TRBV2 and TRBJ1-5, the complete variable domain is EPEVTQTPSHQVTQMGQEVILRCVPISNHLYFYWYRQILGQKVEFLVSFYNNEISEKSEIFDDQFSVERPDGSNFTLKIRSTKLEDSAMYFCASSPGQYSNQPQHFGDGTRLSIL.

The V and J genes are TRBV1 and TRBJ2-5; the D call of TRBD1 is as the table states it, not checked on the DNA. TRBV1 has pseudogene status. The CDR3 is 19 amino acids. The CDR3 DNA is TGCACCAGCAGCCAAGAGGATAAACGGACAGACAATTGTTGGGAGACCCAGTACTTC. Its translation is CTSSQEDKRTDNCWETQYF.

This clone was detected ten times or more. The CDR3 region is CASSLTGGRTGELFF. The CDR3, as DNA: TGTGCCAGCAGCTTAACAGGGGGCCGCACCGGGGAGCTGTTTTTT. The chain has TRBV11-2 and TRBJ2-2, with 9 bases fitting TRBD1. Germline loops: CDR1 SGHAT, CDR2 FQNNGV. This CDR3 comprises 15 residues. J lost 4 bases, V lost 2 bases, and 2 bases had no gene match.

The chain recombines TRBV6-5 with TRBJ2-7; 8 bases are shared with TRBD1. The CDR3 consists of 15 residues. Germline loops: CDR1 MNHEY, CDR2 SVGAGI. The V segment lost 6 bases and the J segment 6 bases; nucleotides outside the gene matches: 13. CDR3 residues: CASSRPPTGAGEQYF. In DNA, the CDR3 is TGTGCCAGCAGCCGCCCCCCGACAGGGGCGGGCGAGCAGTACTTC.

The rearrangement uses TRBV19 and TRBJ2-1; a possible D gene is TRBD1 (6 bases). The CDR3 extends over 13 amino acids. CDR1 LNHDA and CDR2 SQIVND come from the germline V gene (reference sequence). Trimming left V 5 bases short and J 4 bases short, with 9 bases between. In DNA form, the CDR3 reads TGTGCCAGTAGTCGGGACACTTACAATGAGCAGTTCTTC. Translated: CASSRDTYNEQFF.

V and J are TRBV27 and TRBJ2-5; tentative D call: TRBD2 (5 bases). Germline-derived CDR1 and CDR2 are MNHEY and SMNVEV (reference sequence). V lost 6 bases to trimming and J lost 7 bases, with 15 bases between them. The CDR3 contains 13 residues. The CDR3 here is CASRTGSVGTQYF. As DNA, the CDR3 is TGTGCCAGCAGAACGGGGTCCGTTGGGACCCAGTACTTC.

This chain uses TRBV5-6 with TRBJ1-4, with 8 positions matching TRBD1. V gave up 5 bases and J gave up 11 bases; unmatched junction bases: 14. The CDR3 sequence is 15 residues long. Germline values: CDR1 SGHDT, CDR2 YYEEEE. The CDR3 sequence is CASRAWDRRGEKLFF. CDR3 in DNA: TGTGCCAGCAGGGCTTGGGACAGGAGGGGGGAGAAACTGTTTTTT.

The V gene is TRBV29-1, the J gene TRBJ2-7, with a tentative D call TRBD2 (6 bases). With 4 bases removed from V and 5 bases from J, the gap between germline ends came to 12 bases. CDR3 length equals 12 residues. Germline V gives CDR1 SQVTM, CDR2 ANQGSEA. The CDR3 nucleotides are TGCAGCGTTGGGCAGGGAGGCCACGAGCAGTACTTC. It is translated as CSVGQGGHEQYF.

The CDR3 DNA reads as TGTGCCAGCAGTTACATGGCCCATGATGAAAAACTGTTTTTT. This gives the protein CASSYMAHDEKLFF. This chain connects TRBV6-5 to TRBJ1-4, with D unresolved. Trimming stripped 2 bases from V and 6 bases from J, with 10 bases between. In germline, CDR1 is MNHEY, CDR2 SVGAGI. The CDR3 totals 14 residues.

The rearrangement links TRBV5-4 to TRBJ2-4, with 7 bases that match TRBD2. This CDR3 has 14 residues. Germline V gene data show CDR1 as SGHNT and CDR2 as YYREEE (reference sequence). The ends lost 4 bases at V and 9 bases at J; junction bases unmatched: 10. Here the CDR3 DNA reads TGTGCCAGCAGCCCCACGGGGGAGGGAGGCATTCAGTACTTC. The encoded protein is CASSPTGEGGIQYF.

The rearrangement uses TRBV5-1 and TRBJ2-3; TRBD2 aligns across 8 bases. V gave up 0 bases and J gave up 3 bases; unmatched junction bases: 6. Germline V gene lookup returns CDR1 SGHRS and CDR2 YFSETQ. This CDR3 has 16 residues. The CDR3, as DNA: TGCGCCAGCAGCTTGGCCGATGCGGGGGGTACAGATACGCAGTATTTT. It specifies CASSLADAGGTDTQYF. Based on the CDR3 plus reference TRBV5-1 and TRBJ2-3, the full variable domain is KAGVTQTPRYLIKTRGQQVTLSCSPISGHRSVSWYQQTPGQGLQFLFEYFSETQRNKGNFPGRFSGRQFSNSRSEMNVSTLELGDSALYLCASSLADAGGTDTQYFGPGTRLTVL.

V gene TRBV19 combines with J gene TRBJ1-1, with 9 bases that match TRBD1. This CDR3 has 14 amino acids. With V trimmed by 5 bases and J by 7 bases, 8 bases remained unmatched. Germline CDR1 is LNHDA and CDR2 is SQIVND (reference sequence). CDR3 region: CASSLTGGTGEAFF. CDR3 DNA sequence: TGTGCCAGTAGTTTGACAGGGGGAACAGGTGAAGCTTTCTTT.

J is TRBJ2-3 and V is TRBV7-9; TRBD1 matches 7 bases. The CDR3 spans 15 residues. Trimming cost V 5 bases and J 4 bases; bases outside gene matches: 9. Germline CDR1 reads SEHNR; CDR2 reads FQNEAQ (reference sequence). CDR3 DNA: TGTGCCAGCAGCCCGACAGGGCCCCCCTCAGATACGCAGTATTTT. It encodes CASSPTGPPSDTQYF. The entire variable domain, with the rest obtained from reference TRBV7-9 and TRBJ2-3, is as follows: DTGVSQNPRHKITKRGQNVTFRCDPISEHNRLYWYRQTLGQGPEFLTYFQNEAQLEKSRLLSDRFSAERPKGSFSTLEIQRTEQGDSAMYLCASSPTGPPSDTQYFGPGTRLTVL.

The chain is built from TRBV4-2 and TRBJ1-5; TRBD1 matches 10 bases. V gave up 4 bases and J gave up 2 bases; unmatched junction bases: 11. This CDR3 region has 18 residues. The germline V gene encodes CDR1 LGHNA and CDR2 YNFKEQ. This chain's CDR3 is CASSPQDRGRLGNQPQHF. The DNA for the CDR3 is TGTGCCAGCAGCCCTCAGGACAGGGGGAGGTTGGGCAATCAGCCCCAGCATTTT.

In DNA, the CDR3 is TGTGCCAGCTCACAAACACAGGGACCTACTAACTATGGCTACACCTTC. Amino acid sequence: CASSQTQGPTNYGYTF. This chain joins TRBV18 and TRBJ1-2; D perhaps matches TRBD1 (6 bases). Trimming removed 4 bases from V and 0 bases from J, with 15 bases in between. The CDR3 is 16 residues long. Looked up from germline, CDR1 is KGHSH and CDR2 is LQKENI.

The chain has TRBV27 and TRBJ2-3, with a tentative D call TRBD1 (6 bases). This CDR3 is built from 14 residues. Trimming cost V 3 bases and J 2 bases, with 9 bases left between them. Germline V gene lookup returns CDR1 MNHEY and CDR2 SMNVEV (reference sequence). The CDR3 bases are TGTGCCAGCAGTTTCGGACAGCCCACAGATACGCAGTATTTT. It specifies CASSFGQPTDTQYF.

This clone was seen a handful of times. The chain links TRBV5-1 to TRBJ2-2, with TRBD2 identical over 7 bases. With V trimmed by 10 bases and J by 3 bases, 15 bases remained unmatched. In germline, CDR1 is SGHRS, CDR2 YFSETQ. CDR3 length equals 16 residues. CDR3 coding DNA: TGCGCCTCCTCAGGGAAGCGGGGCTCCGACACCGGGGAGCTGTTTTTT. Its translation: CASSGKRGSDTGELFF.

V is TRBV7-8 and J is TRBJ1-5, with a possible D match to TRBD1 (5 bases). Germline CDR1 reads SGHVS; CDR2 reads FQNEAQ. This CDR3 is 14 amino acids long. V lost 2 bases and J lost 6, with 11 bases in between. In DNA, the CDR3 is TGTGCCAGCAGCTTACCCAGGGCCAGTCAGCCCCAGCATTTT. As protein: CASSLPRASQPQHF.

This clone has a single count. This same CDR3 is encoded by further DNA sequences in the sample. V gene TRBV3-1 (or the pseudogene TRBV3-2) combines with J gene TRBJ1-5, with D possibly TRBD1 on 5 matching bases. Germline V lookup: CDR1 LGHDT, CDR2 YNNKEL (reference sequence). V was cut by 1 base and J by 3 bases, with 13 bases left in between. The CDR3 contains 16 residues. The CDR3 DNA follows: TGTGCCAGCAGCCAAGGGGGGGGAGGTCTCAATCAGCCCCAGCATTTT. This encodes CASSQGGGGLNQPQHF.